The rows below give T cell receptor beta chains drawn from one sample of a study of T cell responses to AZD1222 COVID-19 vaccine. Sequencing was performed with immunoSEQ multiplex PCR; in TCRdb, only in-frame clones are kept and a portion is missing. The sample contains around 99,000 clones, about 90% of which appear only once. This sample comprised peripheral blood, obtained 28 days after the second AZD1222 dose. Receptors originate from an adult who received the AZD1222 COVID-19 vaccine. Both conserved end residues are part of each CDR3. Each record gives: D gene, V gene, clone size, J gene, CDR3 protein, CDR3 DNA. A D gene is named only where the DNA matches it firmly. Clone size, where shown, is once, few, many, or a class for clones that have expanded.

TRBD1	TRBV7-9	NA	TRBJ2-2	CASSPGRGTGDGELFF	TGTGCCAGCAGCCCAGGACGGGGGACAGGGGACGGGGAGCTGTTTTTT
TRBD2	TRBV6-4	NA	TRBJ2-1	CASSEWAGGGEQFF	TGTGCCAGCAGTGAATGGGCGGGAGGGGGTGAGCAGTTCTTC
NA	TRBV7-8	NA	TRBJ2-3	CASRGGRVDTQYF	TGTGCCAGCAGAGGGGGGCGCGTAGATACGCAGTATTTT
NA	TRBV30	NA	TRBJ1-1	CAWTGAMNTEAFF	TGTGCCTGGACAGGAGCTATGAACACTGAAGCTTTCTTT
TRBD1	TRBV29-1	few	TRBJ2-7	CSVGTGPYEQYF	TGCAGCGTGGGGACAGGGCCCTACGAGCAGTACTTC
NA	TRBV6-5	NA	TRBJ2-7	CASSSRGGEQYF	TGTGCCAGCAGTAGCAGGGGAGGCGAGCAGTACTTC
NA	TRBV5-6	once	TRBJ2-1	CASSSDAYNEQFF	TGTGCCAGCAGCTCCGATGCCTACAATGAGCAGTTCTTC
NA	TRBV5-1	NA	TRBJ1-2	CASSIVPSGGPYGYTF	TGCGCCAGCAGCATTGTTCCCAGTGGCGGTCCCTATGGCTACACCTTC
TRBD1	TRBV7-3	few	TRBJ2-7	CASSFGTGRRYEQYF	TGTGCCAGCAGCTTCGGGACAGGGAGGCGGTACGAGCAGTACTTC
NA	TRBV5-6	NA	TRBJ1-5	CASSIHSGGWEPQHF	TGTGCCAGCAGCATACATAGTGGGGGTTGGGAGCCCCAGCATTTT
TRBD2	TRBV5-4	NA	TRBJ2-3	CASSLVASGASTDTQYF	TGTGCCAGCAGCTTGGTGGCTAGCGGAGCTAGCACAGATACGCAGTATTTT
NA	TRBV4-1	NA	TRBJ1-2	CASSQEHLTYYGYTF	TGCGCCAGCAGCCAAGAGCACCTAACTTACTATGGCTACACCTTC
NA	TRBV6-5	NA	TRBJ2-5	CASSYSTVFSETQYF	TGTGCCAGCAGTTACTCGACGGTTTTTTCGGAGACCCAGTACTTC
TRBD2	TRBV4-1	NA	TRBJ2-5	CASSPGTIVETQYF	TGCGCCAGCAGTCCAGGGACTATTGTTGAGACCCAGTACTTC
TRBD2	TRBV5-1	NA	TRBJ2-3	CASSGLAGATDTQYF	TGCGCCAGCAGCGGGCTAGCGGGGGCCACAGATACGCAGTATTTT
TRBD1	TRBV27	NA	TRBJ1-2	CASSYLGAGGDYGYTF	TGTGCCAGCAGCTACCTTGGGGCAGGGGGAGACTATGGCTACACCTTC
TRBD1	TRBV6-4	NA	TRBJ2-3	CASSTGTGGTDTQYF	TGTGCCAGCAGCACCGGGACAGGGGGCACAGATACGCAGTATTTT
NA	TRBV27	NA	TRBJ1-2	CASSLLAGDYGYTF	TGTGCCAGCAGTTTACTGGCAGGGGACTATGGCTACACCTTC
TRBD1	TRBV6-5	NA	TRBJ2-7	CASSYSGDSYEQYF	TGTGCCAGCAGTTACTCGGGGGACAGCTACGAGCAGTACTTC
NA	TRBV7-2	NA	TRBJ1-5	CASSLYRVAQPQHF	TGTGCCAGCAGCTTGTACAGGGTAGCTCAGCCCCAGCATTTT
TRBD1	TRBV18	NA	TRBJ1-2	CASSPSTGENYGYTF	TGTGCCAGCTCACCCTCGACAGGGGAGAACTATGGCTACACCTTC
NA	TRBV10-3	once	TRBJ1-5	CAISEGRAQEPQHF	TGTGCCATCAGTGAAGGGCGGGCCCAGGAGCCCCAGCATTTT
NA	TRBV4-1	once	TRBJ1-5	CASSQGRGNQPQHF	TGCGCCAGCAGCCAAGGACGAGGGAATCAGCCCCAGCATTTT
NA	TRBV9	few	TRBJ1-2	CASSVDGGPRYGYTF	TGTGCCAGCAGCGTAGATGGGGGCCCCCGCTATGGCTACACCTTC